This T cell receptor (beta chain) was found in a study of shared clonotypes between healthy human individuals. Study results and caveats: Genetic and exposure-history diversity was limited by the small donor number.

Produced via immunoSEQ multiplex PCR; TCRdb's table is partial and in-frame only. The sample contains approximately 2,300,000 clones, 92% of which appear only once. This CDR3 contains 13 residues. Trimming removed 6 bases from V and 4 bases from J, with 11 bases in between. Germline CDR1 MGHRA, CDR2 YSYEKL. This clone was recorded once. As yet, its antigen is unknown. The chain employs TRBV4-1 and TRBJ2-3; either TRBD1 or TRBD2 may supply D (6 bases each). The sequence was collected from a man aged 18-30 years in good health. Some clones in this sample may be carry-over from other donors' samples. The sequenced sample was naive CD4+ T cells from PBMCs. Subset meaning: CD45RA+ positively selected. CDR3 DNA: TGCGCCAGCAGTAACAGGGAGGCAGATACGCAGTATTTT. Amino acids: CASSNREADTQYF.